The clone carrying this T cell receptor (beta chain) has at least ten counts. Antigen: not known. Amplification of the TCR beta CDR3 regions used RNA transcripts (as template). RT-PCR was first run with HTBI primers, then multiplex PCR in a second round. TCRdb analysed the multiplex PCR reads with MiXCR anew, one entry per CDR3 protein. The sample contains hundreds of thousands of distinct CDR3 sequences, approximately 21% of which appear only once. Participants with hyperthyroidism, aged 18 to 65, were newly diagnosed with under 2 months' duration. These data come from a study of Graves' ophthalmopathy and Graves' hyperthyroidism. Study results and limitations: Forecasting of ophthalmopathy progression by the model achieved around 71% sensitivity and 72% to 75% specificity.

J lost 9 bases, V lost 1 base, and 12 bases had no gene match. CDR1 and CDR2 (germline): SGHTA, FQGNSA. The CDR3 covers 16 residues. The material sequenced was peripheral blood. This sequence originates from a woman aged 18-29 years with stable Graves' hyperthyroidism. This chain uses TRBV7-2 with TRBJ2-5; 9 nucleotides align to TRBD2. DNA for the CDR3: TGTGCCAGCAGCTTAGTAGCGGGAGTCCCGGAAGTGGCCCAGTACTTC. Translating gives CASSLVAGVPEVAQYF.